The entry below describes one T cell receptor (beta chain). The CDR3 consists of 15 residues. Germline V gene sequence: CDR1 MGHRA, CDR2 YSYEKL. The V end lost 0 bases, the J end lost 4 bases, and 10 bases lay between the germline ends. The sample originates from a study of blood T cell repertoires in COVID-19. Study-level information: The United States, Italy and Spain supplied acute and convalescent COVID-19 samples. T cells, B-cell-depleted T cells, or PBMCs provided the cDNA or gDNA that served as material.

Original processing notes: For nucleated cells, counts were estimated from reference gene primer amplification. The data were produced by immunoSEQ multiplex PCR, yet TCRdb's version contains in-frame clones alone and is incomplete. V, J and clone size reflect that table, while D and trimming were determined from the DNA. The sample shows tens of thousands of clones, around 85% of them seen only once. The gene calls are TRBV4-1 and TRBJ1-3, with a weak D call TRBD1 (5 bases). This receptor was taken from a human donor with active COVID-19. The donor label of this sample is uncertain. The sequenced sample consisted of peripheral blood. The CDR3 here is CASSQELGAGNTIYF. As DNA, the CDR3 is TGCGCCAGCAGCCAAGAGCTAGGGGCCGGAAACACCATATATTTT.